The T cell receptor (beta chain) described here comes from a study of OX40 agonist ivuxolimab in advanced cancers. Produced via immunoSEQ multiplex PCR; TCRdb's table is partial and in-frame only. The sample has more than 85,000 clones; around nine tenths are singletons. The germline V gene encodes CDR1 MDHEN and CDR2 SYDVKM. The CDR3 extends over 13 amino acids. The V end lost 5 bases, the J end lost 7 bases, and 12 bases lay between the germline ends. This chain links TRBV28 with TRBJ2-1; D may match TRBD1 or TRBD2 (5 bases each). The clonotype originates from an adult with an advanced solid tumor such as melanoma, head and neck, liver or kidney cancer. Sample: CD4+ or CD8+ T cells sorted from blood, taken in a trial of the OX40 agonist ivuxolimab. CDR3 loop: CASSPGTFNEQFF. Here the CDR3 DNA reads TGTGCCAGCAGTCCCGGGACCTTTAATGAGCAGTTCTTC.